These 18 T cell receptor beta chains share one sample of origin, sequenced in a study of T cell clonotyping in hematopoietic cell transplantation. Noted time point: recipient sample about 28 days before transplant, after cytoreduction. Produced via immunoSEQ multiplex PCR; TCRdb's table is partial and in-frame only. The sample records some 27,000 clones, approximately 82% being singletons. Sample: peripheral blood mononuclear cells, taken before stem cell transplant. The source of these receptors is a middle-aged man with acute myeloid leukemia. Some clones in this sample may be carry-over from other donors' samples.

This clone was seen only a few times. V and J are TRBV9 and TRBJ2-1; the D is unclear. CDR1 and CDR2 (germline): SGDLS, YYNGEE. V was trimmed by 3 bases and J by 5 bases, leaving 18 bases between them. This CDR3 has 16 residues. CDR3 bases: TGTGCCAGCAGCGCCTCCCCCGCTTCCCCGGACAATGAGCAGTTCTTC. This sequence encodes CASSASPASPDNEQFF. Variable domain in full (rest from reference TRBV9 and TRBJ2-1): DSGVTQTPKHLITATGQRVTLRCSPRSGDLSVYWYQQSLDQGLQFLIQYYNGEERAKGNILERFSAQQFPDLHSELNLSSLELGDSALYFCASSASPASPDNEQFFGPGTRLTVL.

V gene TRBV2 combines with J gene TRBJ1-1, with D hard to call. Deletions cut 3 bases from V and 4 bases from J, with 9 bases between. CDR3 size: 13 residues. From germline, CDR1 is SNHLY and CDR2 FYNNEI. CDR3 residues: CASSESGSTEAFF. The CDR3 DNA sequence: TGTGCCAGCAGTGAGAGTGGTAGCACTGAAGCTTTCTTT.

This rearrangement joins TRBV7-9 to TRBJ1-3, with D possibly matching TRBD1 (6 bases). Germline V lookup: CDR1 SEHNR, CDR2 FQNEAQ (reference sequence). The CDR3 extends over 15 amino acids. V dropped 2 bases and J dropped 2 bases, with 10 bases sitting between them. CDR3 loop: CASSLSAGAGNTIYF. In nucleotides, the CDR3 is TGTGCCAGCAGCTTAAGTGCAGGGGCTGGAAACACCATATATTTT.

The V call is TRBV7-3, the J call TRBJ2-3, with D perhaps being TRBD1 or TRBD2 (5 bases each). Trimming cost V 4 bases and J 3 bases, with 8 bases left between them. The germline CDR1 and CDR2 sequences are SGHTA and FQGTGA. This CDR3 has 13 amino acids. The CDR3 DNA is TGTGCCAGCAGCTCCGGGACGACAGATACGCAGTATTTT. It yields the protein CASSSGTTDTQYF.

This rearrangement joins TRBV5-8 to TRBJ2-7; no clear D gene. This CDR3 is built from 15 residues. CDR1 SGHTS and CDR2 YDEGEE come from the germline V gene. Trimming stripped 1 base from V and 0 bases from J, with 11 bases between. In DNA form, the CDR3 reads TGTGCCAGCAGCTTGAGGTCCGGAAACTCCTACGAGCAGTACTTC. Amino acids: CASSLRSGNSYEQYF. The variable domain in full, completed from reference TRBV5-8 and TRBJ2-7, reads EAGVTQSPTHLIKTRGQQATLRCSPISGHTSVYWYQQALGLGLQFLLWYDEGEERNRGNFPPRFSGRQFPNYSSELNVNALELEDSALYLCASSLRSGNSYEQYFGPGTRLTVT.

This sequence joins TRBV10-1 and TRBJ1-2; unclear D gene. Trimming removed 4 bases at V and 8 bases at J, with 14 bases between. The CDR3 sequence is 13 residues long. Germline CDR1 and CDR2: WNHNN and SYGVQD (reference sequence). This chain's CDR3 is CASSGNPVGGYTF. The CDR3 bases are TGCGCCAGCAGTGGGAACCCAGTCGGCGGCTACACCTTC.

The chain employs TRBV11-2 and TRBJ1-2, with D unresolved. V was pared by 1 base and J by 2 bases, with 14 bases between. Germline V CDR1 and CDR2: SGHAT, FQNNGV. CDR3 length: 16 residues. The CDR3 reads CASSLGASHLNYGYTF. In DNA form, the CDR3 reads TGTGCCAGCAGCTTAGGCGCAAGCCATCTGAACTATGGCTACACCTTC. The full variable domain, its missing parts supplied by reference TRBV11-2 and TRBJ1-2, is EAGVAQSPRYKIIEKRQSVAFWCNPISGHATLYWYQQILGQGPKLLIQFQNNGVVDDSQLPKDRFSAERLKGVDSTLKIQPAKLEDSAVYLCASSLGASHLNYGYTFGSGTRLTVV.

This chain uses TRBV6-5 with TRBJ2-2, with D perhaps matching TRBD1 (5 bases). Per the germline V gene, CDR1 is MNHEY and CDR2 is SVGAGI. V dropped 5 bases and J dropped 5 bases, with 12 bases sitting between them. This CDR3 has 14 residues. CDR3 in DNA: TGTGCCAGCAGTCACGACAGTGCTACCGGGGAGCTGTTTTTT. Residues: CASSHDSATGELFF.

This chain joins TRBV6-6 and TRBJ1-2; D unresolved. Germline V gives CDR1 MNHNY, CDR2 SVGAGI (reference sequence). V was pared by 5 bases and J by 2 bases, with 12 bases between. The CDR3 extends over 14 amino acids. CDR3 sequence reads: CASSVRTGNYGYTF. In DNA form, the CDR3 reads TGTGCCAGCAGTGTGCGGACGGGGAACTATGGCTACACCTTC.

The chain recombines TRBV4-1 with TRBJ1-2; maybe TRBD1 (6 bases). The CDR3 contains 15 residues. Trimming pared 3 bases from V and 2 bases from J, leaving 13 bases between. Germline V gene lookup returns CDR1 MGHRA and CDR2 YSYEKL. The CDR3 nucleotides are TGCGCCAGCAGCCAGTGGACAGTCCCAAACTATGGCTACACCTTC. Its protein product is CASSQWTVPNYGYTF.

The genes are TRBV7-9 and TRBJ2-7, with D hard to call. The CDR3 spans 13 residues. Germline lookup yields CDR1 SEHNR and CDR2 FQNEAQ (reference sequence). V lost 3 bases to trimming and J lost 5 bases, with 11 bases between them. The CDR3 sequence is CASSFFARDEQYF. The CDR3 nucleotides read TGTGCCAGCAGCTTTTTCGCTAGGGACGAGCAGTACTTC. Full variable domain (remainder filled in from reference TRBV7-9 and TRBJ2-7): DTGVSQNPRHKITKRGQNVTFRCDPISEHNRLYWYRQTLGQGPEFLTYFQNEAQLEKSRLLSDRFSAERPKGSFSTLEIQRTEQGDSAMYLCASSFFARDEQYFGPGTRLTVT.

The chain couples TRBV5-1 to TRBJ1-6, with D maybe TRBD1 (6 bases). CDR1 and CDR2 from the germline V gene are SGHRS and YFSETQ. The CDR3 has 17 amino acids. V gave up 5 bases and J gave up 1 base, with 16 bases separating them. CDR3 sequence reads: CASRAATGFSYNSPLHF. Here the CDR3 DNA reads TGCGCCAGCAGGGCGGCCACAGGGTTTTCCTATAATTCACCCCTCCACTTT.

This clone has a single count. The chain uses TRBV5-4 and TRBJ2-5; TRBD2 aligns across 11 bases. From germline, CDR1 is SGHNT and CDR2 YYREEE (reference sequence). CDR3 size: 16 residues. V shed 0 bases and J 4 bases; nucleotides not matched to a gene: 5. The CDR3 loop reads CASSLEGLAGGETQYF. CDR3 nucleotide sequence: TGTGCCAGCAGCTTGGAGGGTCTAGCGGGAGGAGAGACCCAGTACTTC.

The CDR3 sequence is CASRRGGVSTDTQYF. CDR3 sequence (DNA): TGTGCCAGCAGAAGAGGGGGGGTTAGCACAGATACGCAGTATTTT. The V gene is TRBV7-2, the J gene TRBJ2-3; possibly TRBD2 for D (7 bases). The CDR3 totals 15 residues. V was clipped by 6 bases and J by 0 bases, with 13 bases between them. Germline-derived CDR1 and CDR2 are SGHTA and FQGNSA.

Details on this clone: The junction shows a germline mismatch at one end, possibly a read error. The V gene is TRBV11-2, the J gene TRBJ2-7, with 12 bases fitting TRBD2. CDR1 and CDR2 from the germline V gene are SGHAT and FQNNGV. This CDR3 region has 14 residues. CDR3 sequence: CASSLERLAGVLYF. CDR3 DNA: TGTGCCAGCAGCCTAGAGAGACTAGCGGGAGTACTGTACTTC.

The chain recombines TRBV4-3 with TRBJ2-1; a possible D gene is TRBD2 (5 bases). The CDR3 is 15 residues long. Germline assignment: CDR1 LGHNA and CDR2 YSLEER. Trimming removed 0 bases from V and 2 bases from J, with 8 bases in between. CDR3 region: CASSQDSRAYNEQFF. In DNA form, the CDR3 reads TGCGCCAGCAGCCAAGATTCGCGGGCCTACAATGAGCAGTTCTTC.

The CDR3 is CASSLQEGGSLSPLHF. CDR3 DNA sequence: TGCGCCAGCAGCTTGCAGGAGGGGGGATCTCTTTCACCCCTCCACTTT. The chain combines TRBV5-1 with TRBJ1-6; D may be TRBD1 (6 bases). Germline V lookup: CDR1 SGHRS, CDR2 YFSETQ. Trimming took 1 base from V and 9 from J, leaving 17 bases between them. The CDR3 length is 16 residues.

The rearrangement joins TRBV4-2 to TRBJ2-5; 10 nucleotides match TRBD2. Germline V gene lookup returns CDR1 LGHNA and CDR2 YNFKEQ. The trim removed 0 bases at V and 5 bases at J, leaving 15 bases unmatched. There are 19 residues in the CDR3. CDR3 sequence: CASSQDFLAGDPMQETQYF. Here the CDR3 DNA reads TGTGCCAGCAGCCAAGATTTCCTAGCGGGGGACCCAATGCAGGAGACCCAGTACTTC.